This T cell receptor (beta chain) was captured by sequencing in a study of glioma-infiltrating T cells. Findings and caveats of the study: Only very few CDR3 sequences appeared in both tissue and blood. Gliomas, especially low-grade, showed above-expected tissue-blood divergence; non-neoplastic patients showed below.

Comment on this clonotype: Its cognate antigen is unknown.

This CDR3 is built from 16 residues. CDR1 is DFQATT and CDR2 is SNEGSKA in the germline V gene (reference sequence). V lost 4 bases and J lost 7, with 23 bases in between. The iRepertoire nested amplicon-rescue multiplex PCR amplified TCR alpha and beta CDR3s from RNA. Input was 100-400 ng of tissue mRNA or PBMC total RNA. TCRdb reanalysed the multiplex PCR reads using MiXCR and keeps one entry per CDR3 protein. The sample consists of approximately 120,000 distinct CDR3 sequences, about 25% of them appearing once. The gene calls are TRBV20-1 and TRBJ2-1; D tentatively reads TRBD1 or TRBD2 (6 bases each). This receptor was obtained from a human donor with low-grade glioma or glioblastoma, undergoing nonglioma brain surgery, or in good health (not recorded which). Sequencing was carried out using glioma tissue, nonneoplastic brain tissue, or PBMCs (not recorded which). The CDR3, as DNA: TGCAGTGCTATAGATCAGACAAGGGGGGCTAGGAATGAGCAGTTCTTC. This gives the protein CSAIDQTRGARNEQFF.